This is a list of T cell receptor beta chains from one sample in a study of identical twins. TCRdb re-called the 5' RACE reads with MiXCR, one entry per CDR3 protein. The sample comprises roughly 720,000 distinct CDR3 sequences, around a sixth of which are singletons, and around 13% rests with the top ten. The same sample was also studied in work on T cells expressing NK-cell markers.

The sequencing input was PBMCs. The origin of the receptors is a woman aged 18-29 years in good health. Each CDR3 is given with its conserved first and last residue. Each record gives: J gene, V gene, clone size, D gene, CDR3 protein, CDR3 DNA. The D gene is left open where the match is weak. Size values are once, few and many counts, or a class for expanded clones, and some rows have none.

J gene: TRBJ1-5
V gene: TRBV20-1
clone size: few
D gene: -
CDR3 protein: CSAEGRGYQPQHF
CDR3 DNA: TGCAGTGCTGAAGGGAGGGGCTATCAGCCCCAGCATTTT

J gene: TRBJ2-1
V gene: TRBV7-9
clone size: few
D gene: TRBD2
CDR3 protein: CASSLSGQLYNEQFF
CDR3 DNA: TGTGCCAGCAGCCTTAGCGGGCAGTTGTACAATGAGCAGTTCTTC

J gene: TRBJ2-4
V gene: TRBV15
clone size: few
D gene: TRBD1
CDR3 protein: CATSRSTTGRGDIQYF
CDR3 DNA: TGTGCCACCAGCAGATCGACGACAGGGAGAGGGGACATTCAGTACTTC

J gene: TRBJ2-7
V gene: TRBV5-6
clone size: few
D gene: -
CDR3 protein: CASSFGGGGEQYF
CDR3 DNA: TGTGCCAGCAGCTTTGGGGGAGGAGGCGAGCAGTACTTC

J gene: TRBJ2-1
V gene: TRBV7-6
clone size: few
D gene: -
CDR3 protein: CASSLMLGNEQFF
CDR3 DNA: TGTGCCAGCAGCTTAATGTTAGGGAATGAGCAGTTCTTC

J gene: TRBJ1-2
V gene: TRBV9
clone size: -
D gene: -
CDR3 protein: CASSVDGDFGYTF
CDR3 DNA: TGTGCCAGCAGCGTAGACGGAGATTTCGGCTACACCTTC

J gene: TRBJ2-7
V gene: TRBV3-1
clone size: -
D gene: -
CDR3 protein: CASSDLGWDEQYF
CDR3 DNA: TGTGCCAGCAGCGACTTGGGGTGGGACGAGCAGTACTTC

J gene: TRBJ2-7
V gene: TRBV5-1
clone size: -
D gene: TRBD1
CDR3 protein: CASSLETRGTGTYEQYF
CDR3 DNA: TGCGCCAGCAGCTTGGAAACAAGGGGGACAGGGACCTACGAGCAGTACTTC

J gene: TRBJ2-3
V gene: TRBV10-3
clone size: -
D gene: -
CDR3 protein: CAISARGRISTDTQYF
CDR3 DNA: TGTGCCATCAGTGCCCGGGGACGGATCAGCACAGATACGCAGTATTTT

J gene: TRBJ2-7
V gene: TRBV5-1
clone size: few
D gene: TRBD2
CDR3 protein: CASLAGGGSGSGEQYF
CDR3 DNA: TGCGCCAGCCTAGCGGGAGGGGGAAGTGGGTCTGGCGAGCAGTACTTC